This TCR beta chain derives from a study of blood T cell repertoires in COVID-19. Trimming shortened V by 5 bases and J by 1 base, and 8 bases separated the two germline ends. The germline gives CDR1 SEHNR, CDR2 FQNEAQ (reference sequence). This CDR3 has 13 residues. Only in-frame clones appear in the TCRdb table, and some are missing; sequencing was by immunoSEQ multiplex PCR. The sample carries roughly 330,000 clones, about 90% recorded once. With respect to this clone: Additional DNA sequences in this sample encode the identical CDR3.

Sequencing was done on a sample of PBMCs or T cells enriched from blood (not recorded which). The receptor comes from a man in his thirties or forties who had recovered from COVID-19. The rearrangement uses TRBV7-9 and TRBJ1-2, with D hard to call. CDR3 in DNA: TGTGCCAGCAGCCCGACGGGTAACTATGGCTACACCTTC. Translated, it gives CASSPTGNYGYTF.